The subject of this entry is one T cell receptor (beta chain). No cognate antigen has been identified for it. Per-base qualities were not stored, and no clone one base away is much larger. These data belong to a study of immune cell composition in non-small cell lung cancer listed by TCRdb under 2017. For the study in its entirety: To assign histologic subtype, which was mostly lung adenocarcinoma or squamous cell carcinoma, H&E was combined with p63, CK5, Napsin A and TTF-1 immunohistochemistry. Four tumour specimens with TCR-beta data were rare histological subtypes and were excluded from the subtype comparisons. Supplementary cohort #1 consisted of roughly 9 lung adenocarcinoma cases with paired tumour/lung TCR-beta sequencing and with TIL populations generated to assess tumour reactivity. Using Adaptive Biotechnologies, the researchers ran TCR-beta sequencing on some 34 paired NSCLC tumour and non-adjacent lung specimens, along with about two dozen tumour-only specimens.

A two-step multiplex PCR amplified TCR-beta CDR3 regions from genomic DNA, and the second step of the PCR added Illumina-compatible adaptors. TCR-beta immunosequencing was carried out on an Illumina platform through the commercial immunoSEQ service. The published analysis was carried out like this. Two measures summarised the repertoires: productive clonality, and Top 10 Clones, meaning the percentage of T-cell templates coming from the ten most frequent sequences. Productive clonality had a range of 0 to 1, where 1 means a monoclonal population. Sequences comprising at least 0.1% of tumour T-cell templates but absent from matched non-adjacent lung were defined as tumour-associated clones and were identified via log10 scatter plots. Two-group comparisons used Student's t-tests, stages used ANOVA, and relationships used linear regression, analysed in GraphPad Prism7 and R. TCRdb carries this immuneACCESS record with in-frame sequences only. Its versions omit some clonotypes, under half of them owing to an unresolved V gene in the studies checked, with the rest unexplained. V and J calls plus clone size are reproduced from that table; the DNA served to infer D and trimming. The sample includes 5,000 or so clones, with approximately 83% observed a single time. Approximately 8.9% of the sample goes to the ten largest clones.

V gives up 4 bases and J gives up 4 bases, and the segment between their germline ends measures 7 bases. Reading the germline V gene gives CDR1 SQVTM and CDR2 ANQGSEA. From the cysteine up to the phenylalanine, the CDR3 has a length of 11 residues. Only the CDR3 DNA stays, 33 bases, in frame from base 1. Genomic DNA was extracted with the QIAamp DNA kit from frozen aliquots of unsorted single-cell suspensions. The tumour samples consisted of non-small cell lung cancer tissue that had been surgically resected. Tissues were received within 2 hours of resection and were immediately processed into single-cell suspensions. Tissue was broken up mechanically, digested enzymatically with DNase I, collagenase I and hyaluronidase for approximately 31 minutes at 37 degrees C, and then filtered and RBC-lysed. The study at large found these results: Smoking pack-years did not significantly correlate with tumour TCR-beta clonality. Across approximately ten adenocarcinoma cases, TIL tumour reactivity correlated strongly with maximal tumour-associated clone frequency but not with overall clonality. Tumour-associated clones >0.5% occurred in nearly half of NSCLC cases: under 40% of adenocarcinomas versus approximately 82% of squamous carcinomas. The reactivity cohort contained only 9 to 10 cases, and the tumour-reactive clones were not shown to have sequences in common with the dominant in vivo tumour-associated clones. Lung squamous cell carcinoma tumours had significantly higher Top 10 clone scores and productive clonality than lung adenocarcinoma tumours.

The chain employs TRBV29-1 and TRBJ2-5; TRBD1 is a possible D gene, resting on 6 matching bases. The sequence came from a human donor with non-small cell lung cancer. The sequencing sample was made of lung tumor tissue. The sequenced DNA is TGCAGCGTTGGGGACACAGAGACCCAGTACTTC. It is translated as CSVGDTETQYF.